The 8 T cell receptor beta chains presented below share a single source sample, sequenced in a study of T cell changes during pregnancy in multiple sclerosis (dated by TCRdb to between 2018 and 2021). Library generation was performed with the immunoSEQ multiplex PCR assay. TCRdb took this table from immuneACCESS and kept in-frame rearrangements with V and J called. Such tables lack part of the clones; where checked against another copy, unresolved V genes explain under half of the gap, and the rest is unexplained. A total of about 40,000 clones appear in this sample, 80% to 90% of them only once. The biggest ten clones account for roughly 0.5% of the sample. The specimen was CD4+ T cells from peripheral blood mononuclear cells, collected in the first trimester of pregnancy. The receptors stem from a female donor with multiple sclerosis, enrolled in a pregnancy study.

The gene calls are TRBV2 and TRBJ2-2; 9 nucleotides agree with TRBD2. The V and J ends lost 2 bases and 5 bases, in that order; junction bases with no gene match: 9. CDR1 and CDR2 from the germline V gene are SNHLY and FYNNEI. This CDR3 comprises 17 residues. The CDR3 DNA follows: TGTGCCAGCAGTGAACGTCGGGTAGCGGGAGTTACCGGGGAGCTGTTTTTT. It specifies CASSERRVAGVTGELFF.

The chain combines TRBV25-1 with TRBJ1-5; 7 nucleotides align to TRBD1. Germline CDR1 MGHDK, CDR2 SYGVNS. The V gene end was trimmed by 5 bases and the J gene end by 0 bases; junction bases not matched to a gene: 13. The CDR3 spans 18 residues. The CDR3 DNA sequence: TGTGCCAGCAGTACCCCTAGGGGGCAAAAAACTAGCAATCAGCCCCAGCATTTT. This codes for CASSTPRGQKTSNQPQHF.

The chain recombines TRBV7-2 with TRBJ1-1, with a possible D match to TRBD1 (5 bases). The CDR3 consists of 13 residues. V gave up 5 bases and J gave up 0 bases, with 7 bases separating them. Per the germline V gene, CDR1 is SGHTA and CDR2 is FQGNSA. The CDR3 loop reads CASSETVNTEAFF. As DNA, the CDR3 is TGTGCCAGCAGCGAGACAGTGAACACTGAAGCTTTCTTT. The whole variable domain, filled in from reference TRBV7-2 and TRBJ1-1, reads GAGVSQSPSNKVTEKGKDVELRCDPISGHTALYWYRQSLGQGLEFLIYFQGNSAPDKSGLPSDRFSAERTGGSVSTLTIQRTQQEDSAVYLCASSETVNTEAFFGQGTRLTVV.

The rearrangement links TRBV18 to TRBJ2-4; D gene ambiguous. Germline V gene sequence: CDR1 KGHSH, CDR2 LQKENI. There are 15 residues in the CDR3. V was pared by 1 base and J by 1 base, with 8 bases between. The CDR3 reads CASSPRAGAKNIQYF. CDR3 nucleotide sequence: TGTGCCAGCTCACCACGGGCTGGGGCCAAAAACATTCAGTACTTC. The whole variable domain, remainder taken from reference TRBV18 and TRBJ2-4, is NAGVMQNPRHLVRRRGQEARLRCSPMKGHSHVYWYRQLPEEGLKFMVYLQKENIIDESGMPKERFSAEFPKEGPSILRIQQVVRGDSAAYFCASSPRAGAKNIQYFGAGTRLSVL.

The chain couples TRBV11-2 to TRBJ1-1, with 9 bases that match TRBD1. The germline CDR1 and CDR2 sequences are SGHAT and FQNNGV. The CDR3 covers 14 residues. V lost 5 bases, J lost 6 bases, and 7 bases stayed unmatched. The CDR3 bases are TGTGCCAGCAGCATCGACAGGGGGTTCGCTGAAGCTTTCTTT. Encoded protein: CASSIDRGFAEAFF.

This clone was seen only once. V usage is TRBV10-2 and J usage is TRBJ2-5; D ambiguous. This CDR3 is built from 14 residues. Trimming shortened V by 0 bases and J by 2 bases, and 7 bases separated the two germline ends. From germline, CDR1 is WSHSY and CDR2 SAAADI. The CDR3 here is CASSESTRQETQYF. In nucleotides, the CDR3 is TGCGCCAGCAGTGAGTCGACACGGCAAGAGACCCAGTACTTC.

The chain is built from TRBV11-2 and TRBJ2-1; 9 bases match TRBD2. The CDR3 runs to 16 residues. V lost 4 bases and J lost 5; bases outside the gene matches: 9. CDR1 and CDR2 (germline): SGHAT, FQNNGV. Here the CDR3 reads CASSSLYKREDNEQFF. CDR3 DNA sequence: TGTGCCAGCAGCTCCCTGTACAAGCGGGAGGACAATGAGCAGTTCTTC.

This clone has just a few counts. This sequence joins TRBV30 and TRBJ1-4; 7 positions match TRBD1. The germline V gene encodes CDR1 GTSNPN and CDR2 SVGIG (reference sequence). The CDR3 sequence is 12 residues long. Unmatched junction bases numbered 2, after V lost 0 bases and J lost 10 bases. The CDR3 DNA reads TGTGCCTGGAGTGTAGGGGACAGAAAACTGTTTTTT. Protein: CAWSVGDRKLFF.